The clone carrying this TCR beta chain was seen a single time. Its matching antigen is unknown. These data come from a study of vaccination effects on CD4 cells after COVID-19. About the study: Participants received two doses of either the BNT162b2 or mRNA-1273 vaccine.

Subsequent to about 10 days of culture, CD4+ T cells were isolated. The healthy vaccine recipients, who had no prior SARS-CoV-2 infection, showed negative nucleocapsid antibodies. Germline V gene data show CDR1 as LGHNA and CDR2 as YSLEER. There are 12 residues in the CDR3. V was pared by 4 bases and J by 8 bases, with 11 bases between. TCRdb's table, derived via immunoSEQ multiplex PCR, lists solely in-frame clones and lacks some. The sample consists of some 39,000 clones, around 80% of them appearing once. The sample consisted of CD4+ T cells from PBMCs cultured without peptide, taken before COVID-19 vaccination. The chain links TRBV4-3 to TRBJ1-2; possible D gene TRBD1, 6 bases. The TCR sequence derives from a human donor who received a COVID-19 vaccine. CDR3 bases: TGCGCCAGCAGCCGCTATACAGGGGGCTACACCTTC. Amino acids: CASSRYTGGYTF.